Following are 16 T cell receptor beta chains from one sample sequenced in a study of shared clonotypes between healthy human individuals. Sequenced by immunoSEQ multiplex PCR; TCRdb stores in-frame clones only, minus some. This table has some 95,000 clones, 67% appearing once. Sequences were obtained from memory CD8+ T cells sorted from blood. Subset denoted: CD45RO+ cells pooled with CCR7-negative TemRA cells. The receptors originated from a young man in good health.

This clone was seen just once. The CDR3 DNA sequence: TGTGCCAGCAGCGTAGCGACAGAAAACTATGGCTACACCTTC. Amino acid sequence: CASSVATENYGYTF. The V call is TRBV9, the J call TRBJ1-2, with D maybe TRBD1 (5 bases). Trimming cost V 0 bases and J 2 bases, with 8 bases left between them. The CDR3 has 14 residues. The germline V gene has CDR1 SGDLS and CDR2 YYNGEE.

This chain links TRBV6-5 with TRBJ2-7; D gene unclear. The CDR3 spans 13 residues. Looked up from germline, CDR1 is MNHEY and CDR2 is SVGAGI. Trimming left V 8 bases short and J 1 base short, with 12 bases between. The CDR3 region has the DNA TGTGCCAGCTCCCTTCAGAATTCCTACGAGCAGTACTTC. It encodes CASSLQNSYEQYF.

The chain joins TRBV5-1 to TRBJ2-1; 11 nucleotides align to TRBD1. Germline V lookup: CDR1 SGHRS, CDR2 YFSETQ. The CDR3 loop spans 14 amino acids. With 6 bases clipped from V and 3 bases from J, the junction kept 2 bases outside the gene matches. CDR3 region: CASMGTGGYNEQFF. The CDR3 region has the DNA TGCGCCAGCATGGGGACAGGGGGCTACAATGAGCAGTTCTTC. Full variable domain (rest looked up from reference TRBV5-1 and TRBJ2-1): KAGVTQTPRYLIKTRGQQVTLSCSPISGHRSVSWYQQTPGQGLQFLFEYFSETQRNKGNFPGRFSGRQFSNSRSEMNVSTLELGDSALYLCASMGTGGYNEQFFGPGTRLTVL.

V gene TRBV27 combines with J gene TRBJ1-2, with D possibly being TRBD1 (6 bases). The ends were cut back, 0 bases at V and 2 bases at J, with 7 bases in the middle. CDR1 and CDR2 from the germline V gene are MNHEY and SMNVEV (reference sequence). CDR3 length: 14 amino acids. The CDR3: CASSLSQGNYGYTF. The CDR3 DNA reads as TGTGCCAGCAGTTTATCACAGGGAAACTATGGCTACACCTTC.

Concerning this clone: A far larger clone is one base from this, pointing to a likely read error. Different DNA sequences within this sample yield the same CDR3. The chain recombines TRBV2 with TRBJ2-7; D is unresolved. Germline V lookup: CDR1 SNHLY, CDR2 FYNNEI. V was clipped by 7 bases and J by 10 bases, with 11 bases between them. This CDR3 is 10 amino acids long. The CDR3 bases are TGTGCCAGCACCGCCCTCGAACAGTACTTC. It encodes CASTALEQYF. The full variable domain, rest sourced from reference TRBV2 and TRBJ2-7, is EPEVTQTPSHQVTQMGQEVILRCVPISNHLYFYWYRQILGQKVEFLVSFYNNEISEKSEIFDDQFSVERPDGSNFTLKIRSTKLEDSAMYFCASTALEQYFGPGTRLTVT.

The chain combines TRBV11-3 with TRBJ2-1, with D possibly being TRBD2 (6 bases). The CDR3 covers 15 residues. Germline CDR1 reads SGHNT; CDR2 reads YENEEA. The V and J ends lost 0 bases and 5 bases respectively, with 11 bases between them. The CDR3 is CASSLDHGGDNEQFF. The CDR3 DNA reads TGTGCCAGCAGCTTAGATCATGGAGGGGACAATGAGCAGTTCTTC. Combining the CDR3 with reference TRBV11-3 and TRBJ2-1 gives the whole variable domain EAGVVQSPRYKIIEKKQPVAFWCNPISGHNTLYWYLQNLGQGPELLIRYENEEAVDDSQLPKDRFSAERLKGVDSTLKIQPAELGDSAVYLCASSLDHGGDNEQFFGPGTRLTVL.

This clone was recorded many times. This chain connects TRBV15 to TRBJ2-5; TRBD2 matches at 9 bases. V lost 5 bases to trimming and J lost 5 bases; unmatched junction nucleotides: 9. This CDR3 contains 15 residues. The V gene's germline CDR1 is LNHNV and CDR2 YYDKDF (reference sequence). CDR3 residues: CATSFKREAPETQYF. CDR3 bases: TGTGCCACCAGCTTTAAGCGGGAGGCCCCGGAGACCCAGTACTTC.

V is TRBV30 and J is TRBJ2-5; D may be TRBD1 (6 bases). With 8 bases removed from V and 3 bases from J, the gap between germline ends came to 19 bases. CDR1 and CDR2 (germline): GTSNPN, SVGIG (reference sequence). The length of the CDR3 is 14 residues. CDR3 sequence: CAVSLWTAKETQYF. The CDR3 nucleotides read TGTGCCGTGAGCCTTTGGACAGCTAAAGAGACCCAGTACTTC.

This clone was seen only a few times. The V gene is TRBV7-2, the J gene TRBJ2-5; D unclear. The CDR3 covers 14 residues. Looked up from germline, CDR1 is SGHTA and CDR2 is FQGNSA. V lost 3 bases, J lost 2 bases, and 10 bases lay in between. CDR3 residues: CASSFMGGQETQYF. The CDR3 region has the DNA TGTGCCAGCAGCTTTATGGGCGGACAAGAGACCCAGTACTTC.

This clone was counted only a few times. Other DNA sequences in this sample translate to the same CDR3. The CDR3 nucleotides are TGCAGCGTCGGACCAATGGGCACTGAAGCTTTCTTT. Translated, it gives CSVGPMGTEAFF. This rearrangement joins TRBV29-1 to TRBJ1-1; D gene unclear. The V gene lost 6 bases and the J gene lost 4 bases, with 12 bases spanning the gap. From germline, CDR1 is SQVTM and CDR2 ANQGSEA. There are 12 residues in the CDR3. Using reference TRBV29-1 and TRBJ1-1 for the parts outside the CDR3, the full variable domain is SAVISQKPSRDICQRGTSLTIQCQVDSQVTMMFWYRQQPGQSLTLIATANQGSEATYESGFVIDKFPISRPNLTFSTLTVSNMSPEDSSIYLCSVGPMGTEAFFGQGTRLTVV.

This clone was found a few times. The CDR3 sequence is CASSLMSPIYGYTF. CDR3 nucleotides: TGTGCCAGCAGTTTAATGTCCCCGATCTATGGCTACACCTTC. V is TRBV28 and J is TRBJ1-2, with unresolved D. The CDR3 covers 14 residues. The germline V and J ends were trimmed by 2 bases and 4 bases, with 11 bases remaining between them. Germline CDR1 MDHEN, CDR2 SYDVKM.

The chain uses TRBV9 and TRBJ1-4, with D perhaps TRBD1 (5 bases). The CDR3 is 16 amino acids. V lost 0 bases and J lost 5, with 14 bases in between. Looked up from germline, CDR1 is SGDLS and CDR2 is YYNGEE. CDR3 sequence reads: CASSVGSTGLNEKLFF. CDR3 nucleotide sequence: TGTGCCAGCAGCGTAGGGAGCACGGGGCTAAATGAAAAACTGTTTTTT. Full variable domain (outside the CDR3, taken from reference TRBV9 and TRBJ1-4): DSGVTQTPKHLITATGQRVTLRCSPRSGDLSVYWYQQSLDQGLQFLIQYYNGEERAKGNILERFSAQQFPDLHSELNLSSLELGDSALYFCASSVGSTGLNEKLFFGSGTQLSVL.

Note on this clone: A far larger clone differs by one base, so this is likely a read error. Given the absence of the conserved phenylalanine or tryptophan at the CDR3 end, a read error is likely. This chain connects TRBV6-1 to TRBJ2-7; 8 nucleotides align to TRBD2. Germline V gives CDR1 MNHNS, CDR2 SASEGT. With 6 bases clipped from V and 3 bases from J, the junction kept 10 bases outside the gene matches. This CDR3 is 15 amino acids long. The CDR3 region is CASSPPSGGGYEQYI. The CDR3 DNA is TGTGCCAGCAGCCCACCAAGCGGGGGAGGCTACGAGCAGTACATC.

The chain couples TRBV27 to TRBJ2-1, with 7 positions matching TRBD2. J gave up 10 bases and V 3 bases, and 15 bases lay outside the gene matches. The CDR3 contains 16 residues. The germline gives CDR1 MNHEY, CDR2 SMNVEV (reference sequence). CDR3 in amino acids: CASSFASAGVYGEQFF. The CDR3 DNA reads TGTGCCAGCAGTTTCGCCTCGGCGGGGGTTTACGGGGAGCAGTTCTTC.

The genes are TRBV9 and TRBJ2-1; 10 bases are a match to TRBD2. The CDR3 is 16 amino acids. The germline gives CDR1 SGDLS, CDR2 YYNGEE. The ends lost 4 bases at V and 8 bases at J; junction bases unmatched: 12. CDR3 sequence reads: CASSPPGTSDMDEQFF. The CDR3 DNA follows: TGTGCCAGCAGCCCCCCCGGGACTAGCGATATGGATGAGCAGTTCTTC.

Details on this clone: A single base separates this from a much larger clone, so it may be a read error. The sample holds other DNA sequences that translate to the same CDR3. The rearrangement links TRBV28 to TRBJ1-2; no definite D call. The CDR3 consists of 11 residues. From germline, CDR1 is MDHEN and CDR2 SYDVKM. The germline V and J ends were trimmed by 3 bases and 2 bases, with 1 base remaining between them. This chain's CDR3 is CASSLNYGYTF. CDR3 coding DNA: TGTGCCAGCAGTTTGAACTATGGCTACACCTTC.